A selection of T cell receptor beta chains follows, all from one sample in a study of blood T cell repertoires in COVID-19. Data came from immunoSEQ multiplex PCR; TCRdb stores just in-frame clones and leaves some out. Of fewer than 150,000 clones in the sample, approximately 86% are singletons; the top ten hold more than 6%. Sequencing input: peripheral blood. The source of these receptors is a human donor in a cohort sampled during active COVID-19. The CDR3 runs from the conserved cysteine through the conserved F or W. D genes are given only for firm matches. Size is stated for part of the rows, as once, few or many counts, or as a class when the clone is expanded.

length	size	V	J	D	DNA	CDR3
14	.	TRBV19	TRBJ2-5	.	TGTGCCAGTAGTATGTCCGTAAGAGGGGAGACCCAGTACTTC	CASSMSVRGETQYF
14	few	TRBV15	TRBJ2-7	.	TGTGCCACCAGCGCCCACTCGGGACAATCGGAGCAGTACTTC	CATSAHSGQSEQYF
16	.	TRBV19	TRBJ2-7	.	TGTGCCAGTAGCCGCCAGGCAACAGCCGTAGCCTACGAGCAGTACTTC	CASSRQATAVAYEQYF
15	.	TRBV7-2	TRBJ1-3	TRBD1	TGTGCCAGCGGCCCCACAGGGACAGCAGGAAACACCATATATTTT	CASGPTGTAGNTIYF
13	.	TRBV6-5	TRBJ2-7	.	TGTGCCAGCACCCTTGACAGCTCCTACGAGCAGTACTTC	CASTLDSSYEQYF
15	.	TRBV5-4	TRBJ1-3	.	TGTGCCAGCAGCTTGGATACAGGGCCCGGAAACACCATATATTTT	CASSLDTGPGNTIYF
18	.	TRBV4-1	TRBJ2-3	.	TGCGCCAGCAGCCAAGGGAGCGCGGGAGAGGGGGTCACAGATACGCAGTATTTT	CASSQGSAGEGVTDTQYF
13	.	TRBV10-2	TRBJ2-7	TRBD1	TGCGCCAGCAGCGGGACAGGGACCTACGAGCAGTACTTC	CASSGTGTYEQYF
13	.	TRBV25-1	TRBJ1-1	.	TGTGCCAGCAAATTTCCAATGAACACTGAAGCTTTCTTT	CASKFPMNTEAFF
15	.	TRBV5-4	TRBJ2-5	.	TGTGCCAGCAGCTTGGGAGGTGTTAGCGGAGAGACCCAGTACTTC	CASSLGGVSGETQYF
14	.	TRBV19	TRBJ2-1	TRBD1	TGTGCCAGTAGTATAGGGGACAGGGTCAATGAGCAGTTCTTC	CASSIGDRVNEQFF
14	.	TRBV2	TRBJ2-1	TRBD2	TGTGCCAGCAGCTGGACTAGCGGGGGTGATGAGCAGTTCTTC	CASSWTSGGDEQFF
12	.	TRBV12-3/TRBV12-4	TRBJ1-1	.	TGTGCCAGCAGGAGTCTAAACACTGAAGCTTTCTTT	CASRSLNTEAFF
21	.	TRBV5-1	TRBJ2-3	TRBD2	TGCGCCAGCAGCTACCCTCTGGGGGTAGCGGGAGCTCCTGGCAGAGAAGATACGCAGTATTTT	CASSYPLGVAGAPGREDTQYF
13	.	TRBV9	TRBJ2-1	TRBD1	TGTGCCAGCGCGGGACAGGGGTATAATGAGCAGTTCTTC	CASAGQGYNEQFF
16	medium-sized	TRBV9	TRBJ2-7	.	TGTGCCAGCAGCGTAGCACTCTCCGGGACTCGCTACGAGCAGTACTTC	CASSVALSGTRYEQYF
14	.	TRBV3-1/TRBV3-2	TRBJ1-1	.	TGTGCCAGCAGCCACGGGGAGGGCGACACTGAAGCTTTCTTT	CASSHGEGDTEAFF
17	.	TRBV19	TRBJ2-5	TRBD2	TGTGCCAGTAGTAAGGATCTAGCGGGGGTTCCGAGGGAGACCCAGTACTTC	CASSKDLAGVPRETQYF
15	.	TRBV11-1	TRBJ2-3	TRBD2	TGTGCCAGCAGCCCTCGAGCGGGGGCCATGGATACGCAGTATTTT	CASSPRAGAMDTQYF
16	.	TRBV30	TRBJ2-1	TRBD2	TGTGCCTGGAGTGTTACTGGCGGGGGGGTATACAATGAGCAGTTCTTC	CAWSVTGGGVYNEQFF
17	.	TRBV19	TRBJ2-1	.	TGTGCCAGTAGTATCCCTCTGTGGAGGGGAGGATACAATGAGCAGTTCTTC	CASSIPLWRGGYNEQFF
14	.	TRBV6-4	TRBJ1-1	.	TGTGCCAGCAGACAATTCGCAGGGGTCACTGAAGCTTTCTTT	CASRQFAGVTEAFF
15	.	TRBV5-1	TRBJ2-2	.	TGCGCCAGCAGCTTGACCACAGCGAACACCGGGGAGCTGTTTTTT	CASSLTTANTGELFF
15	.	TRBV6-6	TRBJ1-1	.	TGTGCCAGCAGCAGCCGGCAGGGCCGGAACACTGAAGCTTTCTTT	CASSSRQGRNTEAFF
10	.	TRBV29-1	TRBJ2-5	.	TGCAGCGCAGGGACATTTTCCCAGTACTTC	CSAGTFSQYF
15	.	TRBV7-9	TRBJ2-2	.	TGTGCCAGCAGCCGCGGGACGGTGAACACCGGGGAGCTGTTTTTT	CASSRGTVNTGELFF
15	.	TRBV6-5	TRBJ1-4	.	TGTGCCAGCAGTCCAACTGGGGGCTTTAGTGAAAAACTGTTTTTT	CASSPTGGFSEKLFF
15	.	TRBV9	TRBJ2-1	TRBD2	TGTGCCAGCAGCAAAAGGCCTAGCGGTAACAATGAGCAGTTCTTC	CASSKRPSGNNEQFF
12	.	TRBV18	TRBJ1-1	.	TGTGCCAGCTCCCGAAGGGGAACTGAAGCTTTCTTT	CASSRRGTEAFF
15	.	TRBV2	TRBJ2-3	TRBD2	TGTGCCAGCAGGGAACTAGCGACGGGCACAGATACGCAGTATTTT	CASRELATGTDTQYF
16	.	TRBV11-3	TRBJ1-4	TRBD1	TGTGCCAGCAGCGGACCCGGGACAGGGAAGAATGAAAAACTGTTTTTT	CASSGPGTGKNEKLFF
14	.	TRBV29-1	TRBJ2-5	TRBD1	TGCAGCGTTGCCCCGACAGGGGGCGACGAGACCCAGTACTTC	CSVAPTGGDETQYF
15	.	TRBV19	TRBJ2-7	TRBD1	TGTGCCAGTAGTACCCGGGACAGGGGGCTCTACGAGCAGTACTTC	CASSTRDRGLYEQYF
15	once	TRBV12-5	TRBJ1-4	TRBD1	TGTGCTAGTGGTGCCTCGGGACAGGGCCATGAAAAACTGTTTTTT	CASGASGQGHEKLFF
19	.	TRBV11-2	TRBJ2-7	TRBD1	TGTGCCAGCAGCCAAAATCTTAGGGGTCGACAGGGCGGCTCCTACGAGCAGTACTTC	CASSQNLRGRQGGSYEQYF
16	.	TRBV6-2/TRBV6-3	TRBJ2-3	.	TGTGCCAGCAGCCCTGAAAGGGAGAGGGGCACAGATACGCAGTATTTT	CASSPERERGTDTQYF
15	.	TRBV5-4	TRBJ1-5	TRBD1	TGTGCCAGCAGCAGTGACAGGGGCCCCAATCAGCCCCAGCATTTT	CASSSDRGPNQPQHF
11	.	TRBV29-1	TRBJ2-1	.	TGCAGCGTGGCCACTAGGGATGAGCAGTTCTTC	CSVATRDEQFF
15	.	TRBV19	TRBJ2-2	TRBD2	TGTGCCAGTAGTATTGCGGGGGCGAACACCGGGGAGCTGTTTTTT	CASSIAGANTGELFF
17	few	TRBV7-9	TRBJ2-2	.	TGTGCCAGCAGCTACCCAACAGGGATCGCGAACACCGGGGAGCTGTTTTTT	CASSYPTGIANTGELFF
13	.	TRBV30	TRBJ1-2	TRBD1	TGTGCCTGGAGCTTCCAGACAGGGCATGGCTACACCTTC	CAWSFQTGHGYTF
16	few	TRBV7-9	TRBJ1-3	.	TGTGCCAGCAGCTTGACAGACTCGAGCTCTGGAAACACCATATATTTT	CASSLTDSSSGNTIYF
16	.	TRBV5-4	TRBJ1-1	.	TGTGCCAGCAGCTTGGATTCCAGGGGCGGGAACACTGAAGCTTTCTTT	CASSLDSRGGNTEAFF
13	.	TRBV5-6	TRBJ1-2	.	TGTGCCAGCGTCTGGAGCTCTAACTATGGCTACACCTTC	CASVWSSNYGYTF
14	few	TRBV24-1	TRBJ2-1	.	TGTGCCACCAGTGATTTAGTCACGGGCAATGAGCAGTTCTTC	CATSDLVTGNEQFF
16	.	TRBV15	TRBJ2-6	.	TGTGCCACCAGCAGAGATTATGAGTCTGGGGCCAACGTCCTGACTTTC	CATSRDYESGANVLTF
14	.	TRBV30	TRBJ2-1	.	TGTGCCTGGAGTGAACAGTTCTCCTACAATGAGCAGTTCTTC	CAWSEQFSYNEQFF
17	.	TRBV27	TRBJ2-1	TRBD2	TGTGCCAGCAGTTTATCCGTAGGGACTAGCGGTACCAATGAGCAGTTCTTC	CASSLSVGTSGTNEQFF
16	.	TRBV5-1	TRBJ2-3	.	TGCGCCAGCAGCTTGGTTTCTAGCAGCGAGACAGATACGCAGTATTTT	CASSLVSSSETDTQYF
15	few	TRBV6-5	TRBJ1-2	.	TGTGCCAGCACCCTACCCGAGGTAGGGGACTATGGCTACACCTTC	CASTLPEVGDYGYTF
11	few	TRBV29-1	TRBJ2-7	.	TGCAGCGGAGGGGACACCTACGAGCAGTACTTC	CSGGDTYEQYF
16	.	TRBV11-2	TRBJ2-3	TRBD2	TGTGCCAGCAGCTTAAGACTAGCGGGAACCACAGATACGCAGTATTTT	CASSLRLAGTTDTQYF
15	.	TRBV27	TRBJ1-2	TRBD1	TGTGCCAGCAGTTTAGACAAGACAGGGTACTATGGCTACACCTTC	CASSLDKTGYYGYTF
15	.	TRBV11-2	TRBJ2-7	TRBD2	TGTGCCAGCAGTCAACTAGCGGGGTTAACCTACGAGCAGTACTTC	CASSQLAGLTYEQYF
14	many	TRBV27	TRBJ2-7	TRBD1	TGTGCCAGCAGGGGACAGGACAGCTCCTACGAGCAGTACTTC	CASRGQDSSYEQYF